This T cell receptor beta chain was identified in a study of PD-L1 blockade in urothelial cancer. Synthetic analogs of TCR templates were spiked into every PCR. The method was immunoSEQ multiplex PCR; TCRdb's version includes in-frame clones alone and lacks a portion of them. The sample shows more than 80,000 clones, about four fifths of them seen only once. The CDR3 runs 13 residues. V was trimmed by 4 bases and J by 7 bases, leaving 13 bases between them. In germline, CDR1 is MNHNS, CDR2 SASEGT. The source of this sequence is a man aged 65-85 years with urothelial cancer. The gene calls are TRBV6-1 and TRBJ1-2, with D hard to call. Specimen: PBMCs, collected around atezolizumab (anti-PD-L1) treatment. The CDR3 nucleotides are TGTGCCAGCAGTGCCACACGATACACTGGCTACACCTTC. Its protein is CASSATRYTGYTF.